This T cell receptor (beta chain) was sequenced for a study of blood T cell repertoires in COVID-19. Looking at the study overall: The United States, Italy and Spain were the sources of the acute and convalescent COVID-19 samples. The cDNA or gDNA used as material had been derived from T cells, B-cell-depleted T cells, or PBMCs.

This clone came up a few times. The V and J ends lost 0 bases and 6 bases, in that order; junction bases with no gene match: 5. The CDR3 is 14 amino acids. CDR1 and CDR2 (germline): GTSNPN, SVGIG (reference sequence). Original data processing: Amplifying reference gene primers gave estimates of nucleated cell counts. The table came from immunoSEQ multiplex PCR; TCRdb's copy has only in-frame clones and leaves some out. V, J and clone size are taken as reported in that table, and D and trimming were inferred from the DNA itself. The sample shows about 60,000 clones, 70% to 90% of them seen only once. The sequencing input was peripheral blood. The source of this sequence is a middle-aged man with active COVID-19. V is TRBV30 and J is TRBJ2-7; TRBD1 matches 10 bases. The CDR3 region has the DNA TGTGCCTGGAGTGTTGGGGACAGGGGAACCGAGCAGTACTTC. Its protein is CAWSVGDRGTEQYF.